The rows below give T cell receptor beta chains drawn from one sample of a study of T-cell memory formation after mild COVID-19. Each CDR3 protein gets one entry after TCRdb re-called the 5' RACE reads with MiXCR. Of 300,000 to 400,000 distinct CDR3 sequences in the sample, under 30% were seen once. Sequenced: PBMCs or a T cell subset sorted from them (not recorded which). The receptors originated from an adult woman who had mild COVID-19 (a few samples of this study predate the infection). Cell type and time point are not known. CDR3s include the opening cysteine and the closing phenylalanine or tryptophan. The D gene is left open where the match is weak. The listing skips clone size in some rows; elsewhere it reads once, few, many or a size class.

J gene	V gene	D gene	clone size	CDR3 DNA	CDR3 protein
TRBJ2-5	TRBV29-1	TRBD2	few	TGCAGCGTTGGAGCGGGGCAAGAGACCCAGTACTTC	CSVGAGQETQYF
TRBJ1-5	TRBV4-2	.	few	TGTGCCAGCAGCCAAGAATTCGGGAGGGGTTTTGTAAGCAATCAGCCCCAGCATTTT	CASSQEFGRGFVSNQPQHF
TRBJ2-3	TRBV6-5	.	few	TGTGCCAGCAGTTTAAGCCTAGATATTGCAGATACGCAGTATTTT	CASSLSLDIADTQYF
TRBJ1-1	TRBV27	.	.	TGTGCCAGCAGTTTATGGAGAGACACTGAAGCTTTCTTT	CASSLWRDTEAFF
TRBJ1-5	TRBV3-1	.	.	TGTGCCAGCAGCCAAAACACCGATCCGCCCCAGCATTTT	CASSQNTDPPQHF
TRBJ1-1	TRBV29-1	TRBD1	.	TGCAGCGGAACAACAGGGGGTAGTACTGAAGCTTTCTTT	CSGTTGGSTEAFF
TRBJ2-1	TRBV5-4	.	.	TGTGCCAGCAGTCTAGCGAACGACAATGAGCAGTTCTTC	CASSLANDNEQFF
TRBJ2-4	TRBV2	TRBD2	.	TGTGCCAGCAGTTTAGCGGGAGCCAAAAACATTCAGTACTTC	CASSLAGAKNIQYF
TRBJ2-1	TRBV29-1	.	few	TGCAGCGTTGTACCCCAAGGGCCTGGAATCGATGAGCAGTTCTTC	CSVVPQGPGIDEQFF
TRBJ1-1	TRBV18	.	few	TGTGCCAGCTCACCACTCCAGGGGTTTAAAACTGAAGCTTTCTTT	CASSPLQGFKTEAFF
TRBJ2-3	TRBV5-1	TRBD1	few	TGCGCCAGCAGCTTCGCGGGACAGGGAAACACAGATACGCAGTATTTT	CASSFAGQGNTDTQYF
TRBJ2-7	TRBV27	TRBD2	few	TGTGCCAGCAGTCCCCATGGGACTAGCGGGAACCCCTACGAGCAGTACTTC	CASSPHGTSGNPYEQYF
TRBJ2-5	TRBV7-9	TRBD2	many	TGTGCCAGCAGCTCGGGACCGGGGGGAGAGACCCAGTACTTC	CASSSGPGGETQYF
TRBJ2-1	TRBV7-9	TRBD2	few	TGTGCCAGCAGCTTGCCGTCGGGAGGGTACAATGAGCAGTTCTTC	CASSLPSGGYNEQFF
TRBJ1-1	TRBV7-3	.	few	TGTGCCAGCAGCTCCCGGGGGGGGCGGCCGAACACTGAAGCTTTCTTT	CASSSRGGRPNTEAFF
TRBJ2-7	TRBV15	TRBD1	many	TGTGCCACCAGCTACGGACAGGGGCCGAGCGAGCAGTACTTC	CATSYGQGPSEQYF
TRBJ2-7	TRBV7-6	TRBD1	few	TGTGCCAGCAGCCCGTCCGGGACAGGGCGGTACGAGCAGTACTTC	CASSPSGTGRYEQYF
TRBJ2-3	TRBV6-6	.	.	TGTGCCAGCAGTTACTCGGCCGACAGGACCACTAGCACAGATACGCAGTATTTT	CASSYSADRTTSTDTQYF
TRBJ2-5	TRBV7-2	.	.	TGTGCCAGCAGCTTAGGGCTAGTCTTCAAAGAGGCCCAGTACTTC	CASSLGLVFKEAQYF
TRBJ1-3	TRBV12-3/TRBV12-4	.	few	TGTGCCAGCAGTTGGGGTAACACCATATATTTT	CASSWGNTIYF
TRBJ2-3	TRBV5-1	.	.	TGCGCCAGCAGTGGGGATTCCGGCGTCATCCGAGGGGATACGCAGTATTTT	CASSGDSGVIRGDTQYF
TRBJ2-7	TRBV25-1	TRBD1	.	TGTGCCAGCAGACAGGGACAGAACTCCTACGAGCAGTACTTC	CASRQGQNSYEQYF
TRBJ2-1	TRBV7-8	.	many	TGTGCCAGCAGCTTAGGACTAGGTGGGAATGAGCAGTTCTTC	CASSLGLGGNEQFF
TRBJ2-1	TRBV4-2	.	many	TGTGCCAGCAGCCCTCGGGGGGCGAATGAGCAGTTCTTC	CASSPRGANEQFF
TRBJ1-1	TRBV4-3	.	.	TGCGCCAGCAGCCGATCCCAGCACAGGGAGAACACTGAAGCTTTCTTT	CASSRSQHRENTEAFF
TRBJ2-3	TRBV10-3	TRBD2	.	TGTGCCATCACCAGAGGACTAGCTGACACAGATACGCAGTATTTT	CAITRGLADTDTQYF
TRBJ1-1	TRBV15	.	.	TGTGCCACCAGCAGCACAGGGAATACTGAAGCTTTCTTT	CATSSTGNTEAFF
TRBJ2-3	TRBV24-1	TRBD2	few	TGTGCCACCAGTGATATACTAGCGGGGCCGGGGACAGATACGCAGTATTTT	CATSDILAGPGTDTQYF
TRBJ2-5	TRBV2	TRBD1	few	TGTGCCAGCAGTTCCGACAGGGGCCATGGAGAGACCCAGTACTTC	CASSSDRGHGETQYF
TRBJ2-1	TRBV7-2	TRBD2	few	TGTGCCAGCAGCTCCCTGGGGGGACTAGCGGGGGGGCTTTCGTACAATGAGCAGTTCTTC	CASSSLGGLAGGLSYNEQFF
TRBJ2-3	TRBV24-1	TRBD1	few	TGTGCCACCAGTGATCCGACAGGGAATTGGTTAGATACGCAGTATTTT	CATSDPTGNWLDTQYF
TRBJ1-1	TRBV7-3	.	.	TGTGCCAGCAGCTGGGACAAGAACACTGAAGCTTTCTTT	CASSWDKNTEAFF
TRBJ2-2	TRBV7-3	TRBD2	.	TGTGCCAGCAGCTCCTTTGCGGGAGGGACCGGGGAGCTGTTTTTT	CASSSFAGGTGELFF
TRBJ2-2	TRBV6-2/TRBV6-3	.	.	TGTGCCAGCAGTTACTCGAACCCCGGGGAGCTGTTTTTT	CASSYSNPGELFF
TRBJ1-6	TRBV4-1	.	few	TGCGCCAGCAGCCAAGAATACAGGTTCTCACCCCTCCACTTT	CASSQEYRFSPLHF
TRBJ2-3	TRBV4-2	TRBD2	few	TGTGCCAGCAGCCCTCCGACTAGCGGGAGCGCAGATACGCAGTATTTT	CASSPPTSGSADTQYF
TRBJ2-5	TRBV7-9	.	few	TGTGCCAGCAGCACGGAGGGGGAGACCCAGTACTTC	CASSTEGETQYF
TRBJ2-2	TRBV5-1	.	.	TGCGCCAGCTTCACAGGGATGGCCGGGGAGCTGTTTTTT	CASFTGMAGELFF
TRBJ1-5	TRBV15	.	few	TGTGCCACCAGTCGGAGTGATCAGCCCCAGCATTTT	CATSRSDQPQHF
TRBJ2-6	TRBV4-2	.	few	TGTGCCAGCAGCCAAGCGGGAGTCTCCGGGGCCAACGTCCTGACTTTC	CASSQAGVSGANVLTF
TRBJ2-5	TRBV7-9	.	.	TGTGCCAGCAGCCCCTCCTCTCTGTTCCATGTCCAAGAGACCCAGTACTTC	CASSPSSLFHVQETQYF
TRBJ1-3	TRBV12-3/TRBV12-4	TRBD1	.	TGTGCCAGCAGTTTGCTACAGGGGATCTCTGGAAACACCATATATTTT	CASSLLQGISGNTIYF
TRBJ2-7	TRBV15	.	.	TGTGCCACCAGCAGAGAAATCGTGAACTCCTACGAGCAGTACTTC	CATSREIVNSYEQYF
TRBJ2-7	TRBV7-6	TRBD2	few	TGTGCCAGCGCAACCGGGAGGGACACGTCCTACGAGCAGTACTTC	CASATGRDTSYEQYF